One sample yielded the 5 T cell receptor beta chains listed below, sequenced in a study of beta chain features in type 1 diabetes. Antigen specificity for these receptors is unknown. All of the isolated RNA was reverse transcribed, so expressed TCRB transcripts were sequenced. Data came from immunoSEQ multiplex PCR; TCRdb stores just in-frame clones and leaves some out. The sample lists 400,000 or so clones; 8.5% to 10% were seen once. Findings and caveats of the study: TCRB CDR3 length was moderately but significantly reduced in all four CD4+ subsets of Type 1 diabetes patients.

The sample comprised central memory CD4+ T cells from blood. The receptors originated from a man aged 25-45 years with type 1 diabetes.

V and J are TRBV18 and TRBJ2-5; D is unclear. V lost 4 bases to trimming and J lost 4 bases, with 7 bases between them. Per the germline V gene, CDR1 is KGHSH and CDR2 is LQKENI. This CDR3 has 12 amino acids. The CDR3 here is CASSLTGETQYF. Here the CDR3 DNA reads TGTGCCAGCTCACTTACGGGAGAGACCCAGTACTTC. Complete variable domain (other parts from reference TRBV18 and TRBJ2-5): NAGVMQNPRHLVRRRGQEARLRCSPMKGHSHVYWYRQLPEEGLKFMVYLQKENIIDESGMPKERFSAEFPKEGPSILRIQQVVRGDSAAYFCASSLTGETQYFGPGTRLLVL.

There are a few counts of this clone. The genes are TRBV19 and TRBJ2-7, with D perhaps TRBD2 (5 bases). This CDR3 contains 16 residues. V was pared by 2 bases and J by 1 base, with 15 bases between. CDR1 and CDR2 from the germline V gene are LNHDA and SQIVND (reference sequence). In DNA form, the CDR3 reads TGTGCCAGTAGTATAACGTTCCGGGGAGCATCCTACGAGCAGTACTTC. Translating gives CASSITFRGASYEQYF.

V gene TRBV28 combines with J gene TRBJ1-5, with 7 bases identical to TRBD1. The V segment lost 8 bases and the J segment 0 bases; nucleotides outside the gene matches: 13. The CDR3 has 17 amino acids. From germline, CDR1 is MDHEN and CDR2 SYDVKM. CDR3 amino acids: CASRVPGTAHSNQPQHF. DNA for the CDR3: TGTGCCAGCCGCGTACCCGGGACAGCTCATAGCAATCAGCCCCAGCATTTT.

In its sample, this clone was seen a few times. This specimen includes other DNA sequences encoding the same CDR3. The chain employs TRBV18 and TRBJ1-5; D is ambiguous. The germline V gene has CDR1 KGHSH and CDR2 LQKENI. Between the trimmed V and J ends, which lost 3 bases and 1 base, there was a span of 10 bases. This CDR3 comprises 15 residues. CDR3 nucleotides: TGTGCCAGCTCACCCCCGGCGGCGAGCAATCAGCCCCAGCATTTT. It translates to CASSPPAASNQPQHF.

There are a few counts of this clone. The rearrangement links TRBV25-1 to TRBJ2-1; 10 nucleotides align to TRBD2. CDR1 and CDR2 from the germline V gene are MGHDK and SYGVNS. V gave up 5 bases and J gave up 11 bases; unmatched junction bases: 9. CDR3 length: 14 residues. CDR3 in amino acids: CASSFLAGDGKQFF. The CDR3, as DNA: TGTGCCAGCAGTTTTCTAGCGGGAGATGGAAAGCAGTTCTTC.